The sequence of this T cell receptor (beta chain) was determined in a study of Ad26.COV2.S vaccination and SARS-CoV-2 variants. On the study more broadly: COV1001, an Ad26.COV2.S trial, supplied this vaccine-arm donor. Study results and limitations: Total responses of T cells may have been underestimated by the analyses of TCR breadth and depth.

Germline values: CDR1 MDHEN, CDR2 SYDVKM. Trimming cost V 3 bases and J 4 bases, with 16 bases left between them. The CDR3 extends over 16 amino acids. Treatment noted: about 20 received Ad26.COV2.S at low or high dose, single or two shots; roughly five received placebo; per-sample allocation not given. Sampling was done on day 63 after the first vaccine or placebo injection. Donation was by an adult aged 18-55 years who was in Boston. Ad26 vector vaccine expressed Wuhan-strain SARS-CoV-2 spike. Turning to this clone: Its antigen is unknown.

Some clones are missing from TCRdb's copy, which holds only in-frame ones; the method was immunoSEQ multiplex PCR. Of about 350,000 clones listed, roughly 90% are singletons. The origin of this receptor is a person aged 18-60 years who received the Ad26.COV2.S COVID-19 vaccine or a placebo. The chain joins TRBV28 to TRBJ1-5, with D tentatively TRBD1 (5 bases). Sequences were derived from peripheral blood, sampled in a trial of Ad26.COV2.S vaccine versus placebo. Here the CDR3 reads CASSFGRVVSNQPQHF. DNA of the CDR3: TGTGCCAGCAGTTTCGGCAGGGTGGTAAGTAATCAGCCCCAGCATTTT.